This T cell receptor beta chain was observed in a study of tumor-infiltrating lymphocytes in primary liver carcinoma (dated by TCRdb to 2015 to 2018). Concerning the study at large: Between late 2015 and March 2016, 4 to 6 patients in China with histopathologically diagnosed primary liver carcinoma had surgical resection. The five patients, three men and two women aged 30 to 69 years, had hepatocellular carcinoma (four) or combined HCC and intrahepatic cholangiocarcinoma (one). The five patients had tumors of stage T1-T3 N0M0, with maximum diameters ranging from about 4.2 to 10 cm. Roughly 3.5 to 7.5 million productive TCRbeta reads were obtained per sample, and no significant difference in read depth was found between tissue types. TCRbeta repertoire sequencing, expression microarrays and whole-exome sequencing were combined in the study across five regions of each liver tumor, with adjacent normal tissue and blood also included. A total of roughly 35 specimens from 5 patients went through TCRbeta repertoire sequencing, namely 25 tumor regions, 5 adjacent noncancerous liver tissues and 5 peripheral blood samples. Reproducibility between technical replicate repertoires was high, with correlation coefficients above 0.95 and mean shared-clone rates approximately 0.9. Points the paper makes about the study in general: Since the samples were bulk and unsorted, there was no way to compare CD4+ and CD8+ T cell repertoires. Compared with blood, tumors had a significantly larger share of the repertoire taken up by the top 250 clones (p = 0.039). Consistent with antigen-driven expansion, pairs of tumor regions showed higher repertoire overlap (mean around 36%) than either tumor-adjacent pairs (around 17%) or tumor-blood pairs (around 15%). The study included only four to six patients, and the authors note findings should be validated in a larger study. Only the TCR beta chain was sequenced, which likely underestimates true repertoire diversity because unpaired alpha chains were not captured.

The CDR1 and CDR2 encoded by the germline V gene are SGHAT and FQNNGV. Ends included, the CDR3 has 16 residues. RNA from unsorted whole blood was extracted with TRIzol reagent, and germline DNA was obtained with the DNeasy Blood & Tissue kit. Chronic HBV infection was present in the patients, and the patients were treatment-naive at sampling. Around 3.6 milliliters of peripheral blood were collected into K2EDTA tubes before surgery. Concerning this clonotype itself: Its specific antigen is unknown. Likely a read error: the CDR3 ends without its conserved phenylalanine or tryptophan. No DNA is shown, since the ends of the CDR3 on it are uncertain; the CDR3 is the one TCRdb lists.

TCRbeta-specific cDNA was reverse-transcribed from roughly 500 ng total RNA using a constant-region primer and ProtoScript II reverse transcriptase. Three nested multiplex PCR rounds, following a slightly modified ARM-PCR procedure, were used to build the TCRbeta libraries. Each of the first two PCR rounds ran for 9 to 11 cycles using multiplex TRBV1-TRBV30 forward primers together with a Cbeta reverse primer. Sample barcodes and Illumina adapters were added in a final 25-cycle PCR with Deep VentR polymerase. Before sequencing, amplicons of 200-500 bp were purified from gel using a QIAquick gel extraction kit. The TCRbeta amplicons were sequenced with 250-bp paired-end reads on an Illumina HiSeq 2500. Under the source paper's analysis protocol: To recover full CDR3 sequences, reads were quality-trimmed using Trimmomatic v0.33 and paired reads were then merged using FLASH v1.2.11. V, D and J germline segments were assigned to the rearranged TCRbeta sequences using MiGEC v1.2.1b. Clonotype statistics and Shannon-Wiener diversity indices were calculated with VDJtools v1.0.0. To reduce sampling bias, subsequent analyses other than the diversity analysis used only the 250 most abundant clonotypes in each sample. TCRdb reprocessing: public reads trimmed at Q25 with fastp, clones called with MiXCR, in-frame beta chains kept. For every CDR3 protein sequence, its rows merge into one entry that carries the most common genes and DNA. For this entry, the V and J calls and clone size follow TCRdb and not the study's own pipeline. This sample lists a few hundred thousand distinct CDR3 sequences; around 50% were detected once. The ten top clones hold approximately 15% of the sample.

Sequencing used peripheral blood. The sequence derives from a woman in her twenties or thirties with primary liver carcinoma and hepatitis B virus infection. Rearrangement joined TRBV11-2 to TRBJ2-1; the DNA was not used to check the table's D call, TRBD1. The CDR3 sequence is CASSPGGTSSYNEQLS.